Listed here are 27 T cell receptor beta chains from one sample, sequenced in a study of Ad26.COV2.S vaccination and SARS-CoV-2 variants. The table came from immunoSEQ multiplex PCR; TCRdb's copy has only in-frame clones and leaves some out. The table has approximately 400,000 clones, 83% seen once. Treatment: some 20 received Ad26.COV2.S at low or high dose, single or two shots; 5 received placebo; per-sample allocation not given. The samples were gathered on day 63 after the first injection of vaccine or placebo. Sequences were derived from peripheral blood, sampled in a trial of Ad26.COV2.S vaccine versus placebo. These receptors all come from a person aged 18-65 years who received the Ad26.COV2.S COVID-19 vaccine or a placebo.

This chain uses TRBV4-3 with TRBJ1-2; 7 bases line up with TRBD1. CDR1 and CDR2 (germline): LGHNA, YSLEER. The CDR3 is 17 amino acids. The ends lost 0 bases at V and 3 bases at J; junction bases unmatched: 10. The CDR3 nucleotides read TGCGCCAGCAGCCAAGATCAGGGCTTACAGGGGTACTATGGCTACACCTTC. This translates into CASSQDQGLQGYYGYTF.

The table lists this clone with a few counts. The chain links TRBV11-1 to TRBJ1-1, with D possibly TRBD1 on 5 matching bases. Germline CDR1 is SGHAT and CDR2 is FQDESV (reference sequence). Trimming shortened V by 5 bases and J by 5 bases, and 12 bases separated the two germline ends. This CDR3 is built from 13 residues. CDR3 amino acids: CASSALQVTEAFF. The CDR3 bases are TGTGCCAGCAGCGCGCTACAGGTTACTGAAGCTTTCTTT.

The rearrangement joins TRBV7-2 to TRBJ1-6; the D gene is possibly TRBD1 (5 bases). In germline, CDR1 is SGHTA, CDR2 FQGNSA. V lost 0 bases to trimming and J lost 10 bases, with 13 bases between them. The length of the CDR3 is 15 residues. CDR3 sequence reads: CASSLAPSGGSPLHF. The CDR3, as DNA: TGTGCCAGCAGCTTAGCCCCGAGCGGGGGGTCACCCCTCCACTTT.

This clone showed up just a few times. Within the sample, other DNA sequences also encode this same CDR3. The rearrangement uses TRBV9 and TRBJ2-1; D is unresolved. Germline CDR1 and CDR2: SGDLS and YYNGEE. The CDR3 has 15 residues. Trimming took off 0 bases at V and 0 bases at J, with 7 bases between the two ends. This CDR3 is CASSVGVSSYNEQFF. CDR3 DNA: TGTGCCAGCAGCGTAGGCGTAAGCTCCTACAATGAGCAGTTCTTC.

The chain uses TRBV4-1 and TRBJ2-2; 7 bases line up with TRBD2. Trimming took 0 bases from V and 3 from J; bases not matched to a gene: 1. CDR1 and CDR2 from the germline V gene are MGHRA and YSYEKL. There are 15 residues in the CDR3. CDR3 bases: TGCGCCAGCAGCCAAGAAGCGGGGTACACCGGGGAGCTGTTTTTT. Translation gives CASSQEAGYTGELFF.

V usage is TRBV5-1 and J usage is TRBJ2-3; 8 positions agree with TRBD2. With V trimmed by 2 bases and J by 2 bases, 7 bases remained unmatched. The CDR3 sequence is 16 residues long. Germline assignment: CDR1 SGHRS and CDR2 YFSETQ. This CDR3 reads CASSFPTGGVTDTQYF. CDR3 bases: TGCGCCAGCAGCTTCCCAACGGGAGGGGTCACAGATACGCAGTATTTT.

The CDR3 DNA follows: TGTGCCAGCAGCCCCTTCCGCGCGGGGGTACAAGAGACCCAGTACTTC. Its translation is CASSPFRAGVQETQYF. The chain combines TRBV3-1 (or the pseudogene TRBV3-2) with TRBJ2-5; 7 bases line up with TRBD2. V dropped 4 bases and J dropped 2; count of bases not matched to a gene: 10. CDR1 is LGHDT, CDR2 YNNKEL, per germline (reference sequence). The CDR3 totals 16 residues.

This chain links TRBV5-1 with TRBJ2-7, with 8 nucleotides matching TRBD2. The trim removed 4 bases at V and 1 base at J, leaving 7 bases unmatched. CDR1 is SGHRS and CDR2 is YFSETQ in the germline V gene. There are 15 residues in the CDR3. The CDR3 nucleotides are TGCGCCAGCAGCGTTACAGCGGGGGAATCCTACGAGCAGTACTTC. Translation gives CASSVTAGESYEQYF.

There are many counts of this clone. This chain connects TRBV6-5 to TRBJ2-5; 9 bases are a match to TRBD2. V lost 6 bases, J lost 7 bases, and 9 bases stayed unmatched. Germline V gene lookup returns CDR1 MNHEY and CDR2 SVGAGI. The CDR3 has 14 residues. The CDR3: CASRFSGGELTQYF. CDR3 sequence (DNA): TGTGCCAGCAGATTTAGCGGGGGAGAATTGACCCAGTACTTC.

The rearrangement uses TRBV4-3 and TRBJ1-5, with 7 positions matching TRBD1. After removal of 0 bases from V and 4 bases from J, the junction contained 3 bases not matched to a gene. CDR1 is LGHNA, CDR2 YSLEER, per germline. The CDR3 sequence is 15 residues long. The CDR3 region has the DNA TGCGCCAGCAGCCAAGATGTGACAGGGAATCAGCCCCAGCATTTT. Protein product: CASSQDVTGNQPQHF.

The J gene is TRBJ2-3, the V gene TRBV10-1; possibly TRBD2 for D (6 bases). Germline loops: CDR1 WNHNN, CDR2 SYGVQD (reference sequence). The V end was cut by 7 bases, the J end by 4 bases, with 12 bases between. This CDR3 comprises 13 residues. This CDR3 is CASTPRLADTQYF. CDR3 DNA: TGCGCCAGCACCCCGAGACTAGCAGATACGCAGTATTTT.

This clone has a single count. The CDR3 region has the DNA TGTGCCAGTAGTATCGTTCCGGGATTCCAAGCCGAGCAGTACTTC. Its protein product is CASSIVPGFQAEQYF. The chain recombines TRBV19 with TRBJ2-7, with D possibly TRBD2 on 5 matching bases. The CDR3 consists of 15 residues. The germline V gene has CDR1 LNHDA and CDR2 SQIVND (reference sequence). Trimming cost V 3 bases and J 6 bases, with 18 bases left between them. Using reference TRBV19 and TRBJ2-7 for the parts outside the CDR3, the full variable domain is DGGITQSPKYLFRKEGQNVTLSCEQNLNHDAMYWYRQDPGQGLRLIYYSQIVNDFQKGDIAEGYSVSREKKESFPLTVTSAQKNPTAFYLCASSIVPGFQAEQYFGPGTRLTVT.

A single count supports this clone. J is TRBJ1-1 and V is TRBV11-3, with a tentative D call TRBD1 (6 bases). V lost 0 bases and J lost 4, with 18 bases in between. Per germline, CDR1 SGHNT and CDR2 YENEEA. This CDR3 has 17 residues. CDR3 protein: CASSLEGEVRGPTEAFF. The CDR3 nucleotides read TGTGCCAGCAGCTTAGAGGGTGAGGTCAGGGGCCCCACTGAAGCTTTCTTT.

The chain carries TRBV11-2 and TRBJ2-1; TRBD1 or TRBD2 may be the D gene (5 bases each). The CDR3 loop spans 14 amino acids. Germline CDR1 reads SGHAT; CDR2 reads FQNNGV. Trimming stripped 5 bases from V and 2 bases from J, with 10 bases between. DNA for the CDR3: TGTGCCAGCAGCGGGGCGGGTCCCTACAATGAGCAGTTCTTC. Translating it yields CASSGAGPYNEQFF.

The chain couples TRBV4-1 to TRBJ1-1, with 8 bases aligning to TRBD1. J gave up 7 bases and V 2 bases, and 3 bases lay outside the gene matches. CDR1 and CDR2 from the germline V gene are MGHRA and YSYEKL. CDR3 size: 13 residues. Here the CDR3 reads CASSQPRGLEAFF. The CDR3 DNA reads as TGCGCCAGCAGCCAACCCAGGGGGCTTGAAGCTTTCTTT.

V and J are TRBV19 and TRBJ1-4; D uncertain. Germline V gene sequence: CDR1 LNHDA, CDR2 SQIVND (reference sequence). The length of the CDR3 is 15 residues. Trimming stripped 4 bases from V and 0 bases from J, with 9 bases between. The CDR3 region has the DNA TGTGCCAGTAGTAGAACACTTGCAACTAATGAAAAACTGTTTTTT. This sequence encodes CASSRTLATNEKLFF.

The chain recombines TRBV6-2 or TRBV6-3 with TRBJ2-7; 15 bases are a match to TRBD2. The CDR3 extends over 16 amino acids. Germline V CDR1 and CDR2: MNHEY, SVGEGT. Unmatched junction bases numbered 8, after V lost 5 bases and J lost 6 bases. Here the CDR3 reads CASSLWTSGRASEQYF. CDR3 bases: TGTGCCAGCAGTCTCTGGACTAGCGGGAGGGCCTCCGAGCAGTACTTC.

The chain couples TRBV5-6 to TRBJ1-1; D unresolved. Germline CDR1 SGHDT, CDR2 YYEEEE. The CDR3 runs to 14 residues. Trimming took 2 bases from V and 1 from J, leaving 9 bases between them. CDR3 sequence reads: CASSFGQPNTEAFF. CDR3 DNA: TGTGCCAGCAGCTTTGGGCAACCGAACACTGAAGCTTTCTTT.

The J gene is TRBJ1-1, the V gene TRBV19; the match to TRBD1 covers 9 bases. Germline V gene lookup returns CDR1 LNHDA and CDR2 SQIVND (reference sequence). The CDR3 extends over 15 amino acids. V was pared by 5 bases and J by 6 bases, with 10 bases of the junction left unmatched. CDR3 sequence: CASSLPGTGKPEAFF. DNA of the CDR3: TGTGCCAGTAGTCTTCCTGGGACAGGGAAACCTGAAGCTTTCTTT.

J is TRBJ2-3 and V is TRBV20-1; D gene unclear. CDR3 length: 12 amino acids. The V gene lost 3 bases and the J gene lost 2 bases, with 6 bases spanning the gap. CDR1 is DFQATT and CDR2 is SNEGSKA in the germline V gene (reference sequence). DNA for the CDR3: TGCAGTGCTAGTATCGACACAGATACGCAGTATTTT. This codes for CSASIDTDTQYF.

This clone has only a few counts. V and J are TRBV7-3 and TRBJ1-1; D unresolved. Germline CDR1 is SGHTA and CDR2 is FQGTGA. The CDR3 length is 14 residues. V was cut by 1 base and J by 1 base, with 7 bases left in between. CDR3 in amino acids: CASSLIGENTEAFF. CDR3 DNA: TGTGCCAGCAGCTTAATAGGAGAGAACACTGAAGCTTTCTTT.

This clone was observed a few times. The chain links TRBV6-4 to TRBJ2-4; 7 positions match TRBD1. The CDR3 is 15 residues long. After removal of 8 bases from V and 4 bases from J, the junction contained 11 bases not matched to a gene. CDR1 MRHNA and CDR2 SNTAGT come from the germline V gene. This CDR3 reads CASGDRHKSKNIQYF. CDR3 bases: TGTGCCAGCGGGGACAGACACAAATCTAAAAACATTCAGTACTTC.

The chain uses TRBV7-9 and TRBJ1-1; possible D gene TRBD1, 6 bases. V dropped 1 base and J dropped 9 bases, with 9 bases sitting between them. The CDR3 is made up of 12 amino acids. The germline V gene encodes CDR1 SEHNR and CDR2 FQNEAQ (reference sequence). The CDR3 here is CASSLEQGKAFF. CDR3 DNA: TGTGCCAGCAGCTTAGAGCAGGGGAAAGCTTTCTTT.

This clone was counted a single time. This rearrangement joins TRBV5-5 to TRBJ2-3, with D uncertain. Germline lookup yields CDR1 SGHKS and CDR2 YYEKEE (reference sequence). The CDR3 is made up of 14 amino acids. Between the trimmed V and J ends, which lost 1 base and 7 bases, there was a span of 13 bases. The CDR3, as DNA: TGTGCCAGCAGCTTGAAGGGCGATATAAATACGCAGTATTTT. Its protein is CASSLKGDINTQYF.

This rearrangement joins TRBV18 to TRBJ2-1, with D hard to call. CDR3 length equals 13 residues. V shed 6 bases and J shed 7 bases, with 13 bases lying between them. Germline values: CDR1 KGHSH, CDR2 LQKENI. CDR3 sequence: CASSPPSKNEQFF. The CDR3 nucleotides are TGTGCCAGCTCCCCTCCCAGCAAGAATGAGCAGTTCTTC. The whole variable domain, remainder taken from reference TRBV18 and TRBJ2-1, is NAGVMQNPRHLVRRRGQEARLRCSPMKGHSHVYWYRQLPEEGLKFMVYLQKENIIDESGMPKERFSAEFPKEGPSILRIQQVVRGDSAAYFCASSPPSKNEQFFGPGTRLTVL.

The gene calls are TRBV27 and TRBJ2-1, with D uncertain. Per germline, CDR1 MNHEY and CDR2 SMNVEV (reference sequence). The CDR3 spans 13 residues. Trimming stripped 10 bases from V and 7 bases from J, with 17 bases between. In nucleotides, the CDR3 is TGTGCCACCTTTCGAGGAAGTACGAATGAGCAGTTCTTC. The encoded protein is CATFRGSTNEQFF.

Notes on this clone: This sample also contains other DNA sequences that code for the same CDR3. The V call is TRBV18, the J call TRBJ2-5; weak D call: TRBD2 (6 bases). Trimming took off 3 bases at V and 5 bases at J, with 10 bases between the two ends. Per germline, CDR1 KGHSH and CDR2 LQKENI. This CDR3 is 13 amino acids long. CDR3 sequence: CASSPPGGETQYF. DNA for the CDR3: TGTGCCAGCTCACCCCCTGGGGGGGAGACCCAGTACTTC.